What follows describes a single TCR beta chain. As yet, its antigen is unknown. The sample comes from a study of OX40 agonist ivuxolimab in advanced cancers. Study-wide background: The patients' treatment was ivuxolimab, an agonistic anti-OX40 (CD134) antibody.

The table came from immunoSEQ multiplex PCR; TCRdb's copy has only in-frame clones and leaves some out. Of about 76,000 clones listed, approximately 80% are singletons. The study, taken as a whole, reports: Those patients achieving a partial response at 0.1-3.0 mg/kg showed among the lowest clonal expansion.

CDR3 length equals 15 residues. Germline assignment: CDR1 MNHNY and CDR2 SVGAGI (reference sequence). Deletions cut 0 bases from V and 5 bases from J, with 13 bases between. The receptor was derived from an adult with an advanced solid tumor such as melanoma, head and neck, liver or kidney cancer. The sample in question was CD4+ or CD8+ T cells sorted from blood, obtained in a trial of the OX40 agonist ivuxolimab. The rearrangement links TRBV6-6 to TRBJ1-1; D is uncertain. CDR3 sequence: CASSYSIGIRTEAFF. CDR3 nucleotides: TGTGCCAGCAGTTACTCGATAGGAATTCGTACTGAAGCTTTCTTT.